Listed below are T cell receptor beta chains from one sample, sequenced in a study of shared clonotypes between healthy human individuals. Sequenced by immunoSEQ multiplex PCR; TCRdb stores in-frame clones only, minus some. The sample records 2 million to 2.5 million clones, more than 80% being singletons. The source material was naive CD4+ T cells from PBMCs. These receptors were obtained from a man younger than 35 in good health. Some clones in this sample may be carry-over from other donors' samples. CDR3s include the opening cysteine and the closing phenylalanine or tryptophan. A D gene is named only where the DNA matches it firmly. Clone size appears in some rows only: once, few, many, or a class for an expanded clone.

v_call	clone_size	j_call	d_call	cdr3_length	cdr3_nt	cdr3_aa
TRBV4-2	NA	TRBJ2-1	NA	13	TGTGCCAGCAGCCAAGGGGCTGTGAATGAGCAGTTCTTC	CASSQGAVNEQFF
TRBV5-1	NA	TRBJ1-4	NA	16	TGCGCCAGCAGCACCCGGGGCAATAGTGGGAATGAAAAACTGTTTTTT	CASSTRGNSGNEKLFF
TRBV7-2	NA	TRBJ2-7	NA	14	TGTGCCAGCAGCCTCAGGGGGGGAACCTACGAGCAGTACTTC	CASSLRGGTYEQYF
TRBV19	NA	TRBJ1-4	NA	14	TGTGCCAGTACCCGACCGGGGGGTGTTGAAAAACTGTTTTTT	CASTRPGGVEKLFF
TRBV6-5	NA	TRBJ2-2	NA	15	TGTGCCAGCAGACGCCTCTCAGGTTCCACCGGGGAGCTGTTTTTT	CASRRLSGSTGELFF
TRBV5-1	NA	TRBJ2-1	TRBD2	15	TGCGCCAGCAGCAGGACTAGCGGGAGCTACAATGAGCAGTTCTTC	CASSRTSGSYNEQFF
TRBV5-4	once	TRBJ1-4	NA	13	TGTGCCAGCAGCCTTACCCCTAATGAAAAACTGTTTTTT	CASSLTPNEKLFF
TRBV2	NA	TRBJ2-7	TRBD2	17	TGTGCCAGCAGTGAATCTGGTAGCGGGAGATGGGAGGACGAGCAGTACTTC	CASSESGSGRWEDEQYF
TRBV5-1	NA	TRBJ2-7	TRBD2	17	TGCGCCAGCAGCCCGACGGGACTAGCGGTGAGCTCCTACGAGCAGTACTTC	CASSPTGLAVSSYEQYF
TRBV5-4	NA	TRBJ1-1	TRBD1	15	TGTGCCAGCAGCCCGAGGACAGGGTTTGGTACTGAAGCTTTCTTT	CASSPRTGFGTEAFF
TRBV29-1	once	TRBJ2-2	NA	14	TGCAGCGTTGAAGTCGCGGTTCGGACCGGGGAGCTGTTTTTT	CSVEVAVRTGELFF
TRBV18	NA	TRBJ2-7	NA	13	TGTGCCAGCTCACCAGGCCGAGACTACGAGCAGTACTTC	CASSPGRDYEQYF
TRBV5-4	NA	TRBJ1-4	TRBD1	14	TGTGCCAGCAGCTTTCAGGGGGCGAGTGAAAAACTGTTTTTT	CASSFQGASEKLFF
TRBV7-9	NA	TRBJ1-2	NA	17	TGTGCCAGCAGTTCTAGCCCTCGGAAGGGGCTAGACTATGGCTACACCTTC	CASSSSPRKGLDYGYTF
TRBV28	NA	TRBJ2-2	NA	14	TGTGCCAGCAGCGTTTCAGGAGTCGGTCGGGAGCTGTTTTTT	CASSVSGVGRELFF
TRBV6-6	NA	TRBJ2-1	NA	15	TGTGCCAGCAGTTACGGGGCGGGCCGATACAATGAGCAGTTCTTC	CASSYGAGRYNEQFF
TRBV18	NA	TRBJ2-7	TRBD2	16	TGTGCCAGCTCATCTAGCGGGAGCGGCCTTTCCTACGAGCAGTACTTC	CASSSSGSGLSYEQYF
TRBV28	NA	TRBJ1-1	NA	15	TGTGCCAGCAGACCCCCGGGGACGGACAACACTGAAGCTTTCTTT	CASRPPGTDNTEAFF
TRBV25-1	NA	TRBJ2-2	NA	17	TGTGCCAGCAGTGACTCTAGGGTAGGGGGAGGGACCGGGGAGCTGTTTTTT	CASSDSRVGGGTGELFF
TRBV4-1	NA	TRBJ2-3	TRBD1	15	TGCGCCAGCAGCGAACCGGGACAGGGGTTAAATACGCAGTATTTT	CASSEPGQGLNTQYF
TRBV9	few	TRBJ1-1	NA	14	TGTGCCAGCAGCCTCCGGGTAGGGAACACTGAAGCTTTCTTT	CASSLRVGNTEAFF
TRBV28	NA	TRBJ2-7	NA	17	TGTGCCAGCGATACTTCACCCCACCGGCAGGGCTCCTACGAGCAGTACTTC	CASDTSPHRQGSYEQYF
TRBV13	NA	TRBJ1-5	NA	15	TGTGCCAGCAGCTTAATCGAGGACACTCGGCAGCCCCAGCATTTT	CASSLIEDTRQPQHF
TRBV11-2	NA	TRBJ2-5	NA	13	TGTGCCAGCAGCAGAACCCCGGCGGAGACCCAGTACTTC	CASSRTPAETQYF
TRBV5-1	NA	TRBJ1-3	NA	16	TGCGCCAGCAGCTTGGTCGGAACAGCCTCTGGAAACACCATATATTTT	CASSLVGTASGNTIYF
TRBV29-1	NA	TRBJ1-5	NA	12	TGCAGCGTTCTAGTTCCTGGGGAGCCCCAGCATTTT	CSVLVPGEPQHF
TRBV28	NA	TRBJ1-2	TRBD1	13	TGTGCCAGCAGCCGACAGGGGGCGCTTGGCTACACCTTC	CASSRQGALGYTF
TRBV5-1	once	TRBJ1-2	NA	15	TGCGCCAGCAGCTTTGGGGATCCAGTTAACTATGGCTACACCTTC	CASSFGDPVNYGYTF
TRBV19	NA	TRBJ1-3	NA	13	TGTGCCAGTAGTGGGAGCTCTGGAAACACCATATATTTT	CASSGSSGNTIYF
TRBV2	NA	TRBJ1-1	NA	13	TGTGCCAGCAGAGAGGGCGGGGTGGCTGAAGCTTTCTTT	CASREGGVAEAFF
TRBV7-9	few	TRBJ1-2	NA	15	TGTGCCAGCAGCTTAGAGGAGGGACGGAGGGATGGCTACACCTTC	CASSLEEGRRDGYTF
TRBV5-4	NA	TRBJ2-5	TRBD2	15	TGTGCCAGCAGCGCGGGGGGGGCTAAGAAAGAGACCCAGTACTTC	CASSAGGAKKETQYF
TRBV19	NA	TRBJ2-7	NA	15	TGTGCCAGTAGTATTGTTAGCGGAAGCTCCTACGAGCAGTACTTC	CASSIVSGSSYEQYF
TRBV7-2	NA	TRBJ1-3	NA	16	TGTGCCAGCAGCTTAGCGCAACGGAACTCTGGAAACACCATATATTTT	CASSLAQRNSGNTIYF
TRBV5-1	once	TRBJ1-1	NA	13	TGCGCCAGCAGCTTTCGGGGGACCACTGAAGCTTTCTTT	CASSFRGTTEAFF
TRBV28	NA	TRBJ2-7	NA	13	TGTGCCTGGTCCTTAGGCACCTCCTACGAGCAGTACTTC	CAWSLGTSYEQYF
TRBV19	once	TRBJ2-7	TRBD1	14	TGTGCCAGTAGTATAGCGGGGACAGCCTACGAGCAGTACTTC	CASSIAGTAYEQYF
TRBV5-8	NA	TRBJ1-5	NA	13	TGTGCCAGCAGCCACAGGGACGGGCTCACCCAGCATTTT	CASSHRDGLTQHF
TRBV19	NA	TRBJ2-7	TRBD1	15	TGTGCCAGTAGTAACCGGGACAGGGGGCTTTTCGAGCAGTACTTC	CASSNRDRGLFEQYF
TRBV6-5	NA	TRBJ1-3	NA	16	TGTGCCAGCAGTTACTCGGCAGTAGTCTCTGGAAACACCATATATTTT	CASSYSAVVSGNTIYF
TRBV18	NA	TRBJ2-2	TRBD2	18	TGTGCCAGCTCACCGCTGACCCTTAGCGGGACGAACACCGGGGAGCTGTTTTTT	CASSPLTLSGTNTGELFF
TRBV7-3	NA	TRBJ2-2	NA	14	TGTGCCAGCAGCTTAGGGCTGATTACCGGGGAGCTGTTTTTT	CASSLGLITGELFF
TRBV6-4	NA	TRBJ2-3	NA	15	TGTGCCAGCAGTGACGGGCAGCTCCACACAGATACGCAGTATTTT	CASSDGQLHTDTQYF
TRBV5-8	NA	TRBJ2-2	TRBD1	15	TGTGCCAGCAGCGGCGGGACAGGGCGGACCGGGGAGCTGTTTTTT	CASSGGTGRTGELFF
TRBV15	NA	TRBJ2-6	NA	22	TGTGCCACCAGCAGAGATTTTACCCTCAACAGGGCCCTAATCTCTGGGGCCAACGTCCTGACTTTC	CATSRDFTLNRALISGANVLTF
TRBV27	few	TRBJ1-4	NA	13	TGTGCCAGCAGTTTGTGGACTGGAAGAGAACTGTTTTTT	CASSLWTGRELFF
TRBV7-3	NA	TRBJ2-7	NA	17	TGTGCCAGCAGCTTAGCCCGACTAGGACGGAATGTCTACGAGCAGTACTTC	CASSLARLGRNVYEQYF
TRBV5-1	NA	TRBJ2-6	NA	14	TGCGCCAGCAGAGCCGGATCTGGGGCCAACGTCCTGACTTTC	CASRAGSGANVLTF
TRBV6-1	NA	TRBJ2-5	TRBD2	15	TGTGCCAGCAGCGTTATCCCAGGGAGGGCGGAGACCCAGTACTTC	CASSVIPGRAETQYF
TRBV6-4	once	TRBJ1-4	NA	15	TGTGCCAGCGACCTCAGTGAGGGGAAGGATGAAAAACTGTTTTTT	CASDLSEGKDEKLFF
TRBV10-3	NA	TRBJ2-5	TRBD1	14	TGTGCCATCAGTCCGGGACAGGGTGTGGAGACCCAGTACTTC	CAISPGQGVETQYF
TRBV29-1	once	TRBJ1-4	NA	14	TGCAGCGTTGACTCCGGATGGGGGGGTGAAAAACTGTTTTTT	CSVDSGWGGEKLFF
TRBV5-5	NA	TRBJ2-7	NA	17	TGTGCCAGCAGCTTGGTGGGGGCAGGAGTAAGCGCCTACGAGCAGTACTTC	CASSLVGAGVSAYEQYF
TRBV7-9	NA	TRBJ1-1	NA	13	TGTGCCAGCAGCATGGACGGGAACACTGAAGCTTTCTTT	CASSMDGNTEAFF
TRBV18	NA	TRBJ2-2	NA	19	TGTGCCAGCTCACCCCAAGGTCGCGGGACGGAGTTAAACACCGGGGAGCTGTTTTTT	CASSPQGRGTELNTGELFF
TRBV28	NA	TRBJ1-2	TRBD1	13	TGTGCGATTGTCAGGGGGCGCAGCTATGGCTACACCTTC	CAIVRGRSYGYTF
TRBV5-5	NA	TRBJ1-2	TRBD1	17	TGTGCCAGCAGCTTACCCCCGGGACATCAGGGGGGATATGGCTACACCTTC	CASSLPPGHQGGYGYTF
TRBV28	NA	TRBJ2-7	TRBD2	14	TGTGCCAGCACCATTAGCGGGAGACACTACGAGCAGTACTTC	CASTISGRHYEQYF
TRBV5-1	NA	TRBJ1-1	NA	13	TGCGCCAGCAGCTTGGTTCAGGGAACTGAAGCTTTCTTT	CASSLVQGTEAFF